The next 27 T cell receptor beta chains were all read from a single sample in a study of low-dose radiotherapy and immunotherapy resistance in tumors. With a constant-region primer and a V-primer adapter, TCRs were subjected to 20 PCR cycles of amplification. TCRdb passed the reads through MiXCR, listing each CDR3 protein once. The sample yields tens of thousands of distinct CDR3 sequences, over 9.5% seen once. As for time point: before trial treatment. The sample was PBMCs, taken before treatment. The receptors come from a female donor with ovarian cancer.

CDR3 loop: CASSLPGLAGERSTDTQYF. The CDR3 DNA reads TGTGCCAGCAGCTTACCGGGACTAGCGGGAGAGCGTAGCACAGATACGCAGTATTTT. The genes are TRBV7-6 and TRBJ2-3; TRBD2 aligns across 14 bases. V was clipped by 2 bases and J by 0 bases; unmatched bases: 7. Germline loops: CDR1 SGHVS, CDR2 FNYEAQ. The CDR3 extends over 19 amino acids.

DNA for the CDR3: TGTGCCAGCAGTGAGCTAGCGGGGCAAGAGACCCAGTACTTC. It translates to CASSELAGQETQYF. V gene TRBV2 combines with J gene TRBJ2-5; 9 positions match TRBD2. Trimming cost V 3 bases and J 2 bases; bases outside gene matches: 1. CDR1 and CDR2 (germline): SNHLY, FYNNEI. The CDR3 consists of 14 residues.

At least ten counts were recorded for this clonotype. Here the CDR3 DNA reads TGTGCCAGCAGTTCGACAGGAGGCACAGATACGCAGTATTTT. As protein: CASSSTGGTDTQYF. This chain links TRBV6-6 with TRBJ2-3; TRBD1 is a possible D gene (6 bases). The CDR3 extends over 14 amino acids. CDR1 is MNHNY, CDR2 SVGAGI, per germline (reference sequence). V was clipped by 4 bases and J by 1 base, with 9 bases between them.

At least ten counts were recorded for this clonotype. This chain uses TRBV12-3 or TRBV12-4 with TRBJ2-2; D gene ambiguous. The CDR3 consists of 12 residues. V gave up 6 bases and J gave up 7 bases, with 9 bases separating them. In DNA, the CDR3 is TGTGCCAGCAGCCGTCGGGTCGGGGAGCTGTTTTTT. It translates to CASSRRVGELFF.

Ten or more counts support this clonotype. The V gene is TRBV29-1, the J gene TRBJ2-7; TRBD1 matches 9 bases. V was pared by 2 bases and J by 3 bases, with 8 bases of the junction left unmatched. CDR1 SQVTM and CDR2 ANQGSEA come from the germline V gene. The CDR3 contains 15 residues. CDR3 sequence (DNA): TGCAGCGTTGAACGAGGGACAGGGAGAGGCTACGAGCAGTACTTC. Its protein is CSVERGTGRGYEQYF.

There are a few counts of this clonotype. A much larger clone sits a single nucleotide away, making a read error possible. J is TRBJ1-1 and V is TRBV27; D remains ambiguous. The length of the CDR3 is 14 residues. Germline V gene sequence: CDR1 MNHEY, CDR2 SMNVEV (reference sequence). V lost 7 bases to trimming and J lost 2 bases, with 14 bases between them. The chain's CDR3 is CASTRLGINTEAFF. In nucleotides, the CDR3 is TGTGCCAGCACCAGACTGGGGATTAACACTGAAGCTTTCTTT.

This clonotype has a count of ten or more. V and J are TRBV29-1 and TRBJ2-1, with TRBD2 matching 8 bases. Germline-derived CDR1 and CDR2 are SQVTM and ANQGSEA. The J segment lost 6 bases and the V segment lost 7 bases, leaving 14 bases of the junction unmatched. The CDR3 extends over 15 amino acids. The CDR3: CSAEHIAGRLNEQFF. For the CDR3, the DNA is TGCAGCGCAGAACATATAGCGGGACGACTCAATGAGCAGTTCTTC.

This clonotype was recorded at least ten times. V usage is TRBV3-1 and J usage is TRBJ1-2, with a tentative D call TRBD1 (6 bases). Germline CDR1 and CDR2: LGHDT and YNNKEL (reference sequence). The CDR3 runs 15 residues. The V end was cut by 1 base, the J end by 5 bases, with 14 bases between. The CDR3 bases are TGTGCCAGCAGCCAAGTCCCGGACAGCACGTATGGCTACACCTTC. As protein: CASSQVPDSTYGYTF.

In its sample, this clonotype was seen many times. The rearrangement uses TRBV20-1 and TRBJ2-7, with 8 nucleotides matching TRBD1. The trim removed 6 bases at V and 2 bases at J, leaving 12 bases unmatched. This CDR3 has 15 residues. Germline CDR1 reads DFQATT; CDR2 reads SNEGSKA (reference sequence). The CDR3 DNA reads as TGCAGTGCCTTAAAGGTAGGACAGGGACCCTACGAGCAGTACTTC. Its protein product is CSALKVGQGPYEQYF.

The V gene is TRBV29-1, the J gene TRBJ2-1; 11 positions match TRBD2. The CDR3 covers 13 residues. From germline, CDR1 is SQVTM and CDR2 ANQGSEA. The V gene end was trimmed by 7 bases and the J gene end by 5 bases; junction bases not matched to a gene: 4. As DNA, the CDR3 is TGCAGCGCCGCGGGACTAGCGGACAATGAGCAGTTCTTC. Its protein is CSAAGLADNEQFF.

To note about this clonotype: This sequence is one base from a far larger clone and is likely a read error. J is TRBJ1-3 and V is TRBV6-1; 7 bases match TRBD1. This CDR3 has 17 amino acids. In germline, CDR1 is MNHNS, CDR2 SASEGT. The CDR3 spells CACRQGEEVDSGNTIYF. The DNA for the CDR3 is TGCGCCTGCAGACAGGGAGAAGAAGTGGACTCTGGAAACACCATATATTTT.

This clonotype was observed many times. This chain joins TRBV3-1 and TRBJ2-3, with 9 bases that match TRBD2. This CDR3 comprises 17 residues. The germline CDR1 and CDR2 sequences are LGHDT and YNNKEL (reference sequence). V shed 1 base and J 2 bases; nucleotides not matched to a gene: 7. The CDR3 DNA is TGTGCCAGCAGCCAAGGAACCAGCGGGGGGTTCACAGATACGCAGTATTTT. Translating it yields CASSQGTSGGFTDTQYF.

This clonotype was seen ten or more times. The rearrangement joins TRBV29-1 to TRBJ1-1; D remains unclear. Between the trimmed V and J ends, which lost 4 bases and 1 base, there was a span of 13 bases. Germline V gives CDR1 SQVTM, CDR2 ANQGSEA. The CDR3 loop spans 14 amino acids. CDR3 sequence: CSVVAGSGNTEAFF. CDR3 sequence (DNA): TGCAGCGTTGTAGCTGGGTCCGGGAACACTGAAGCTTTCTTT.

In its sample, this clonotype was seen many times. J is TRBJ2-7 and V is TRBV2; a weak D match, TRBD1 (6 bases). The length of the CDR3 is 14 residues. Germline lookup yields CDR1 SNHLY and CDR2 FYNNEI. Trimming took 1 base from V and 5 from J, leaving 12 bases between them. The CDR3 loop reads CASSEDTGYHEQYF. CDR3 sequence (DNA): TGTGCCAGCAGTGAAGACACAGGGTACCACGAGCAGTACTTC. Using reference TRBV2 and TRBJ2-7 for the parts outside the CDR3, the full variable domain is EPEVTQTPSHQVTQMGQEVILRCVPISNHLYFYWYRQILGQKVEFLVSFYNNEISEKSEIFDDQFSVERPDGSNFTLKIRSTKLEDSAMYFCASSEDTGYHEQYFGPGTRLTVT.

This clonotype was detected only a few times. A far larger clone is only one base removed, so a read error is likely. The chain combines TRBV13 with TRBJ2-7; 7 bases are shared with TRBD1. V lost 6 bases and J lost 6; bases outside the gene matches: 14. The CDR3 is 15 amino acids. CDR1 PRHDT and CDR2 FYEKMQ come from the germline V gene (reference sequence). In nucleotides, the CDR3 is TGTGCCAGCAGTGAGTCATTACCGAGGGGGCTCGAGCAGTACTTC. Translating it yields CASSESLPRGLEQYF.

This clonotype was seen at least ten times. The chain uses TRBV25-1 and TRBJ2-3; TRBD1 agrees at 9 bases. Germline values: CDR1 MGHDK, CDR2 SYGVNS. The CDR3 loop spans 15 amino acids. V was pared by 4 bases and J by 3 bases, with 5 bases of the junction left unmatched. CDR3 in DNA: TGTGCCAGCAGTGCTACAGGGGGCCGAACAGATACGCAGTATTTT. Translating gives CASSATGGRTDTQYF.

This clonotype was seen repeatedly, ten times or more. The chain combines TRBV20-1 with TRBJ2-7; D is perhaps TRBD1 or TRBD2 (5 bases each). V was cut by 0 bases and J by 1 base, with 16 bases left in between. Germline V CDR1 and CDR2: DFQATT, SNEGSKA (reference sequence). CDR3 length: 16 residues. CDR3 nucleotides: TGCAGTGCTAGAGAGCTACGACGGGACGGATCCTACGAGCAGTACTTC. This sequence encodes CSARELRRDGSYEQYF.

This clonotype was observed a handful of times. The rearrangement joins TRBV5-6 to TRBJ1-2, with D perhaps matching TRBD1 (6 bases). The V gene lost 2 bases and the J gene lost 14 bases, with 19 bases spanning the gap. In germline, CDR1 is SGHDT, CDR2 YYEEEE. The CDR3 has 13 residues. CDR3 protein: CASSLTGPVTSTF. The CDR3 bases are TGTGCCAGCAGCTTAACAGGGCCGGTGACGTCTACCTTC.

This clonotype was observed at least ten times. The rearrangement uses TRBV2 and TRBJ2-3; TRBD2 matches 14 bases. V was clipped by 6 bases and J by 12 bases; unmatched bases: 8. The CDR3 extends over 14 amino acids. From germline, CDR1 is SNHLY and CDR2 FYNNEI. The CDR3 sequence is CASRDGTSGSKQYF. The CDR3 DNA follows: TGTGCCAGCAGGGACGGGACTAGCGGGAGTAAACAGTATTTT.

The table lists this clonotype with many counts. The gene calls are TRBV29-1 and TRBJ1-1; D perhaps matches TRBD1 (6 bases). Germline V CDR1 and CDR2: SQVTM, ANQGSEA. The ends were cut back, 6 bases at V and 7 bases at J, with 18 bases in the middle. The CDR3 loop spans 13 amino acids. In DNA form, the CDR3 reads TGCAGCGTCGCGTCCGGGGGCAGGGGTGAAGCTTTCTTT. Amino acids: CSVASGGRGEAFF.

This clonotype was counted ten times or more. The V gene is TRBV7-2, the J gene TRBJ1-2; possibly TRBD1 for D (5 bases). The ends were cut back, 3 bases at V and 6 bases at J, with 14 bases in the middle. This CDR3 spans 14 amino acids. CDR1 SGHTA and CDR2 FQGNSA come from the germline V gene. This chain's CDR3 is CASSLGRPADGYTF. Written as DNA, the CDR3 is TGTGCCAGCAGCTTGGGACGTCCAGCGGATGGCTACACCTTC.

A few counts support this clonotype. The V and J genes are TRBV23-1 and TRBJ2-7, with a tentative D call TRBD2 (6 bases). TRBV23-1 is reported as an ORF; its role is uncertain. This CDR3 is built from 14 residues. The V and J ends lost 4 bases and 4 bases respectively, with 14 bases between them. DNA for the CDR3: TGCGCCAGCAGTCCCCGGGACTCACTTTACGAGCAGTACTTC. Its translation is CASSPRDSLYEQYF.

This clonotype has a count of ten or more. The chain uses TRBV18 and TRBJ1-1, with D possibly being TRBD1 (6 bases). This CDR3 has 15 residues. Looked up from germline, CDR1 is KGHSH and CDR2 is LQKENI. V was trimmed by 3 bases and J by 3 bases, leaving 14 bases between them. Here the CDR3 DNA reads TGTGCCAGCTCACCGAGGGTAGGGGGGGACACTGAAGCTTTCTTT. This sequence encodes CASSPRVGGDTEAFF.

This chain connects TRBV19 to TRBJ2-2; D assignment may be TRBD1 or TRBD2 (5 bases each). V lost 7 bases and J lost 5, with 14 bases in between. Germline V gene data show CDR1 as LNHDA and CDR2 as SQIVND (reference sequence). This CDR3 contains 14 residues. The CDR3 coding sequence is TGTGCCAGTACCATAGGTTGGGGGACCGGGGAGCTGTTTTTT. Translating gives CASTIGWGTGELFF.

This clonotype was observed at least ten times. The CDR3 DNA sequence: TGTGCCAGCTCACCGACAGCAACGTGGGAGCAGTACTTC. It translates to CASSPTATWEQYF. The V and J genes are TRBV18 and TRBJ2-7; tentative D call: TRBD1 (5 bases). Trimming pared 3 bases from V and 7 bases from J, leaving 13 bases between. The CDR3 spans 13 residues. CDR1 and CDR2 (germline): KGHSH, LQKENI.

This clonotype was recorded a few times. The chain is built from TRBV2 and TRBJ1-2, with D maybe TRBD1 (5 bases). V dropped 6 bases and J dropped 8 bases, with 13 bases sitting between them. Germline-derived CDR1 and CDR2 are SNHLY and FYNNEI. This CDR3 contains 12 residues. The CDR3 reads CASSPGPRGYTF. The CDR3 DNA sequence: TGTGCCAGCAGCCCGGGACCGCGAGGCTACACCTTC.

As regards this clonotype: A clone one base away is much larger, so this may be a read error. The genes are TRBV27 and TRBJ2-1, with TRBD1 as a possible D gene (6 bases). The V gene's germline CDR1 is MNHEY and CDR2 SMNVEV (reference sequence). V gave up 5 bases and J gave up 13 bases, with 21 bases separating them. This CDR3 contains 14 residues. The CDR3 reads CASSAAGQWETQFF. DNA for the CDR3: TGTGCCAGCAGTGCCGCCGGACAGTGGGAGACCCAGTTCTTC.